What follows are 14 T cell receptor beta chains derived from one specimen sequenced in a study of tumor-infiltrating lymphocytes in primary liver carcinoma. From roughly 18-30 mg of unsorted bulk tissue, DNA and RNA were co-extracted together. Total RNA amounting to around 530 ng was the source from which TCR beta cDNA was made with a constant-region primer. The TCR beta library was amplified through three nested multiplex PCR rounds in a modified ARM-PCR procedure. In the first two PCR rounds, TRBV1-TRBV30 forward primers were paired with a C-beta reverse primer, and each round lasted approximately 10 cycles. TCRdb redid the calling of the multiplex PCR reads with MiXCR, one entry per CDR3 protein. The table records about 78,000 distinct CDR3 sequences, approximately 74% of them present only once. The material sequenced was liver tumor tissue from sampling region 4. Subset given: tumor region T4, right-lateral pole. Receptor source: a man aged 40-49 years with primary liver carcinoma and hepatitis B virus infection.

In this sample, this clonotype turned up many times. The chain carries TRBV29-1 and TRBJ1-1, with D maybe TRBD1 (6 bases). The CDR3 consists of 13 residues. V gave up 3 bases and J gave up 0 bases, with 8 bases separating them. The V gene's germline CDR1 is SQVTM and CDR2 ANQGSEA. Written as DNA, the CDR3 is TGCAGCGTTGAGGACAGCATGAACACTGAAGCTTTCTTT. Its translation is CSVEDSMNTEAFF.

The rearrangement joins TRBV12-3 or TRBV12-4 to TRBJ2-7; D gene uncertain. CDR3 length: 14 amino acids. Trimming took 6 bases from V and 3 from J, leaving 15 bases between them. CDR3: CASSMDPNFYEQYF. In DNA, the CDR3 is TGTGCCAGCAGCATGGACCCGAACTTCTACGAGCAGTACTTC.

On this clonotype: The junction departs from germline at one end; a sequencing error may be responsible. The chain joins TRBV6-1 to TRBJ2-3; TRBD1 aligns across 8 bases. The CDR3 spans 17 residues. Germline CDR1 MNHNS, CDR2 SASEGT. CDR3 residues: CASSAGQGIAGTDTQYF. CDR3 DNA: TGTGCCAGCAGTGCCGGACAGGGAATAGCAGGGACAGATACACAGTATTTT.

This clonotype has just one count. The junction and the germline gene differ at one end; a read error may be behind it. CDR3 in DNA: TGTACCAGCAGCCAAGCGGGGGCCCTGGGACAGTTCCATGGCTACACCTTC. It specifies CTSSQAGALGQFHGYTF. The chain uses TRBV14 and TRBJ1-2, with 7 bases fitting TRBD1. The germline CDR1 and CDR2 sequences are SGHDN and FVKESK. The CDR3 is 17 amino acids.

Regarding this clonotype: The junction does not match germline at one end; this may be a read error. This chain uses TRBV11-2 with TRBJ2-1, with 9 positions matching TRBD2. Germline CDR1 reads SGHAT; CDR2 reads FQNNGV. The CDR3 contains 16 residues. The CDR3 bases are TGTCCCAGCAGCTACTCTTCGACTAGCGGCAGGGGATGGGGGTTCTTC. It yields the protein CPSSYSSTSGRGWGFF.

V and J are TRBV11-2 and TRBJ2-5, with D perhaps TRBD1 (5 bases). Trimming left V 2 bases short and J 2 bases short, with 9 bases between. This CDR3 region has 14 residues. Germline-derived CDR1 and CDR2 are SGHAT and FQNNGV. The CDR3, as DNA: TGTGCCAGCAGCTTAAGGGGCTGGCAAGAGACCCAGTACTTC. Its protein is CASSLRGWQETQYF.

This clonotype appeared once. Its ends do not fully match the called genes, so a read error is possible. V gene TRBV7-9 combines with J gene TRBJ2-1; 9 bases match TRBD1. Germline CDR1 and CDR2: SEHNR and FQNEAQ (reference sequence). This CDR3 is built from 15 residues. The CDR3 is CACSLGDRAHNEQFF. CDR3 DNA: TGTGCCTGCAGCTTAGGGGACAGGGCTCACAATGAGCAGTTCTTC.

This clonotype was detected a few times. V gene TRBV2 combines with J gene TRBJ2-1, with D unresolved. The CDR3 totals 15 residues. The germline V gene has CDR1 SNHLY and CDR2 FYNNEI. The V end lost 2 bases, the J end lost 5 bases, and 13 bases lay between the germline ends. The CDR3 reads CASSENVGWDNEQFF. The CDR3 nucleotides read TGTGCCAGCAGTGAAAACGTCGGCTGGGACAATGAGCAGTTCTTC.

Details on this clonotype: This clone may be a read error of a much larger clone one base away. The J gene is TRBJ2-7, the V gene TRBV5-1; 11 bases agree with TRBD2. CDR3 size: 16 residues. Per germline, CDR1 SGHRS and CDR2 YFSETQ. V dropped 4 bases and J dropped 8; count of bases not matched to a gene: 14. The CDR3 region is CASSPLAGGVEYKQYF. For the CDR3, the DNA is TGCGCCAGCAGCCCTCTAGCGGGAGGCGTAGAGTACAAGCAGTACTTC.

Details on this clonotype: One end of the junction does not line up with germline, which may come from a read error. The chain is built from TRBV4-1 and TRBJ2-4, with 10 bases lining up with TRBD2. Germline lookup yields CDR1 MGHRA and CDR2 YSYEKL. The CDR3 length is 18 residues. The CDR3 nucleotides are TGCGCCAGGAGCCAAATTCCCGGGACTAGCGCCGCCAAAAACATTCAGTATTTC. Translation gives CARSQIPGTSAAKNIQYF.

A remark on this clonotype: This CDR3 fails to terminate in the conserved phenylalanine or tryptophan, so it likely reflects a read error. V gene TRBV20-1 combines with J gene TRBJ2-1; no firm D call. Germline CDR1 DFQATT, CDR2 SNEGSKA (reference sequence). Trimming pared 2 bases from V and 9 bases from J, leaving 17 bases between. The CDR3 sequence is 14 residues long. CDR3 nucleotides: TGCAGTGCTAGACCCCCCTGGGTGAGATTTGAGCAGTTCTAC. This codes for CSARPPWVRFEQFY.

With regard to this clonotype: One end of the junction is discordant with germline, which a read error may explain. The chain carries TRBV6-1 and TRBJ2-7; D gene uncertain. Germline V gene sequence: CDR1 MNHNS, CDR2 SASEGT. CDR3 length: 16 residues. The CDR3 bases are TGTGCCAGCAGCGAAGGCCAGGCAGGCTCCCCCTACGAGCAGTACTTC. As protein: CASSEGQAGSPYEQYF.

The chain recombines TRBV24-1 with TRBJ2-2; 11 positions agree with TRBD2. V lost 3 bases to trimming and J lost 5 bases; unmatched junction nucleotides: 10. Germline V gives CDR1 KGHDR, CDR2 SFDVKD. The CDR3 is made up of 18 amino acids. The DNA for the CDR3 is TGTGCCACCAGTGATGTCGAGACTAGCGGGAAGTTTACCGGGGAGCTGTTTTTT. It encodes CATSDVETSGKFTGELFF.

This clonotype was seen a few times. This chain uses TRBV19 with TRBJ2-1; D gene unclear. CDR1 and CDR2 from the germline V gene are LNHDA and SQIVND (reference sequence). This CDR3 has 13 amino acids. V shed 2 bases and J shed 4 bases, with 6 bases lying between them. The CDR3, as DNA: TGTGCCAGTAGTATAAACAGTTACAATGAGCAGTTCTTC. Encoded protein: CASSINSYNEQFF.